This entry describes one TCR beta chain. These data belong to a study of shared clonotypes between healthy human individuals. Deep was the level at which the assay was run. Assay used: immunoSEQ multiplex PCR; TCRdb lists only in-frame clones, some missing. This table has roughly 500,000 clones, 95% to 97% appearing once. Looked up from germline, CDR1 is MGHRA and CDR2 is YSYEKL. Trimming removed 0 bases from V and 1 base from J, with 6 bases in between. The CDR3 spans 14 residues. Sequenced sample: naive CD4+ T cells sorted from blood. Subset defined: CD45RA+ positively selected. This receptor was taken from a woman aged 25 to 45 in good health. The genes are TRBV4-1 and TRBJ1-2; D is unresolved. This CDR3 is CASSQDQVNYGYTF. The CDR3 nucleotides read TGCGCCAGCAGCCAAGATCAGGTTAACTATGGCTACACCTTC.